This T cell receptor beta chain was documented in a study of beta chain features in type 1 diabetes. General study points: Sequencing of cDNA might inflate the share of cells that strongly express TCR. Among all four CD4+ subsets, Type 1 diabetes patients had TCRB CDR3s that were moderately but significantly shorter.

Isolated RNA was reverse transcribed in full, so expressed TCRB transcripts were sequenced. Sequencing was performed with immunoSEQ multiplex PCR; in TCRdb, only in-frame clones are kept and a portion is missing. The sample gives tens of thousands of clones, under 45% of which show up once; 1.4% to 1.5% is in the top ten. The CDR3 runs 16 residues. Germline CDR1 reads MDHEN; CDR2 reads SYDVKM. Germline trimming cut 7 bases from V and 6 bases from J; bases unmatched to any gene: 18. As to this clone: Its antigen is not identified.

The chain couples TRBV28 to TRBJ2-7, with 7 positions matching TRBD1. Sequenced material: Tregs from blood. The sequence was collected from a man aged 30 to 39 with type 1 diabetes. The CDR3 here is CASNLRDSGFVGEQYF. CDR3 bases: TGTGCCAGCAATCTCCGGGACAGCGGATTCGTTGGCGAGCAGTACTTC. Together with reference TRBV28 and TRBJ2-7, the CDR3 gives the full variable domain: DVKVTQSSRYLVKRTGEKVFLECVQDMDHENMFWYRQDPGLGLRLIYFSYDVKMKEKGDIPEGYSVSREKKERFSLILESASTNQTSMYLCASNLRDSGFVGEQYFGPGTRLTVT.